The subject of this entry is one T cell receptor (beta chain). Different DNA sequences within this sample yield the same CDR3. Trimming pared 4 bases from V and 4 bases from J, leaving 12 bases between. The germline V gene encodes CDR1 SGHRS and CDR2 YFSETQ. There are 13 residues in the CDR3. These data come from a study of PD-1 and CTLA-4 blockade in melanoma. Generated by immunoSEQ multiplex PCR, the TCRdb table keeps only in-frame clones and is missing some. The sample has 25,000 to 35,000 clones, around 93% seen once; the top ten hold roughly 9%. The TCR was taken from a human donor with melanoma. Here the sequenced sample was CD8+ T cells from peripheral blood, taken from a patient given anti-PD-1 treatment. The chain is built from TRBV5-1 and TRBJ2-7; D perhaps matches TRBD1 (6 bases). CDR3 residues: CASSPTDSYEQYF. Here the CDR3 DNA reads TGCGCCAGCAGCCCGACGGACAGTTACGAGCAGTACTTC.